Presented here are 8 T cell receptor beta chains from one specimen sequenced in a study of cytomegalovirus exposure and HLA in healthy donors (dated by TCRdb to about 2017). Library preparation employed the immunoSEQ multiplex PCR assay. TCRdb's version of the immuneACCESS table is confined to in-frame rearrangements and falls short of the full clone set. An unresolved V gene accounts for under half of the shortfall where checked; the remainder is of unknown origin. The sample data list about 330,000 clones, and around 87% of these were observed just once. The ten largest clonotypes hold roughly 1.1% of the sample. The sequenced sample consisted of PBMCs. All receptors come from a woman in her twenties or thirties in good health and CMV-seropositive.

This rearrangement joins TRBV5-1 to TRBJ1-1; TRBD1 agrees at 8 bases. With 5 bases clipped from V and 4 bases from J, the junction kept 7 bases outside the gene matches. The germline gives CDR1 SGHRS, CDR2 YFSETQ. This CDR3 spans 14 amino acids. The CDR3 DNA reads TGCGCCAGCAGAGGACAGGGTCTGAGCACTGAAGCTTTCTTT. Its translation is CASRGQGLSTEAFF.

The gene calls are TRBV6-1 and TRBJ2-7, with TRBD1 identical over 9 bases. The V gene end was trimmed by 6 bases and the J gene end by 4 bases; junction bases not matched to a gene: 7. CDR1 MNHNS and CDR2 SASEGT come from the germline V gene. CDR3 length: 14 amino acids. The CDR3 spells CASSPIQGAYEQYF. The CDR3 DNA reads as TGTGCCAGCAGCCCTATACAGGGGGCTTACGAGCAGTACTTC.

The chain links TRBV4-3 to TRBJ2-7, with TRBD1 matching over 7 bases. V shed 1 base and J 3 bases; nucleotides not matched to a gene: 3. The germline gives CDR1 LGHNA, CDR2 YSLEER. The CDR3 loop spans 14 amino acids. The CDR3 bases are TGCGCCAGCAGCCAAGCCGACAGGGTCTACGAGCAGTACTTC. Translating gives CASSQADRVYEQYF.

CDR3 in DNA: TGTGCCTGGAGTGTCCCGTCAGGGTTGCCCTACAATGAGCAGTTCTTC. It yields the protein CAWSVPSGLPYNEQFF. The chain joins TRBV30 to TRBJ2-1; perhaps TRBD1 as D (5 bases). Germline V gene sequence: CDR1 GTSNPN, CDR2 SVGIG (reference sequence). The CDR3 spans 16 residues. The V and J ends lost 0 bases and 2 bases respectively, with 14 bases between them.

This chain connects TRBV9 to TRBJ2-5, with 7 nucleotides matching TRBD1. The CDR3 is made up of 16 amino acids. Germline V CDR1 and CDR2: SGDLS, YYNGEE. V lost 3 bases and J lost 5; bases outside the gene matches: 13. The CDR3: CASSAQSTGIGETQYF. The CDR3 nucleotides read TGTGCCAGCAGCGCACAATCGACAGGGATTGGGGAGACCCAGTACTTC.

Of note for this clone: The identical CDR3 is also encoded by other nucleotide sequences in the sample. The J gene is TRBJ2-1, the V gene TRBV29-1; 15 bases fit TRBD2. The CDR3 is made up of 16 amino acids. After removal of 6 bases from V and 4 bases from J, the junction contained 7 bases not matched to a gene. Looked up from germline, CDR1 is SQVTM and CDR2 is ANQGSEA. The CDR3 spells CSVEGLAGGRYNEQFF. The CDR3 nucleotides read TGCAGCGTAGAGGGACTAGCGGGAGGTCGATACAATGAGCAGTTCTTC.

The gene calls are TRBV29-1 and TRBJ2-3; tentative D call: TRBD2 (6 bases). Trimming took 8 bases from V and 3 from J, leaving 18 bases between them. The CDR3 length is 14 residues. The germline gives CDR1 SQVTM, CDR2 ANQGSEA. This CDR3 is CSFAEVGGTDTQYF. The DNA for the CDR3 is TGCAGCTTCGCCGAGGTGGGGGGAACAGATACGCAGTATTTT.

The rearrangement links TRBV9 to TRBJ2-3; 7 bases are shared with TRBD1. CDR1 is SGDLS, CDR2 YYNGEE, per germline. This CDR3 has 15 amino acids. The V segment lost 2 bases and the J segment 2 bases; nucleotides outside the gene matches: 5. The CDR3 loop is CASSVPRGYTDTQYF. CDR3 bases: TGTGCCAGCAGCGTCCCCAGGGGGTACACAGATACGCAGTATTTT.